This TCR beta chain was sequenced in a study of human T cells and chemical hapten exposure. Regarding the study as a whole: There were significantly more large CDR3 similarity clusters among expanded TCRs than among controls.

Described time point: pre-sensitization, week 0. Treatment: therapeutic diphenylcyclopropenone sensitization with weekly scalp DPC. MiXCR was run by TCRdb on the RACE reads, yielding one entry per CDR3 protein. The sample has over 85,000 distinct CDR3 sequences, approximately 10% seen once; the top ten hold more than 2.5%. Trimming shortened V by 5 bases and J by 5 bases, and 12 bases separated the two germline ends. This CDR3 contains 13 residues. CDR1 is MNHEY, CDR2 SVGAGI, per germline. This clonotype was picked up many times. Its target is unknown. The sequence came from a woman in her fifties or sixties with alopecia areata. Some clones in this sample may be carry-over from other donors' samples. This sequence joins TRBV6-5 and TRBJ1-1, with D unclear. Material: whole blood, obtained in connection with sensitization to the hapten diphenylcyclopropenone (DPC). This CDR3 reads CASSPTPRTEAFF. The CDR3 region has the DNA TGTGCCAGCAGTCCCACCCCCCGGACTGAAGCTTTCTTT.